Sequencing of this T cell receptor beta chain was carried out in a study of regulatory T cells in long-lasting Graves disease. Time point here: newly diagnosed GD, antithyroid drugs for less than 3 months. The TCR library was made from RNA extracted from PBMCs. This clonotype was found many times. Construction of TCR beta libraries relied on iRepertoire HTBI primers and on Arm-PCR targeting CDR3 regions. Via MiXCR, TCRdb re-called the multiplex PCR reads, giving one row per CDR3 protein. The sample yields hundreds of thousands of distinct CDR3 sequences, roughly 16% seen once. Trimming removed 3 bases at V and 1 base at J, with 9 bases between. The CDR3 is 14 amino acids. Germline CDR1 is MDHEN and CDR2 is SYDVKM. The sample was also linked to a second study, of T cells in Graves' hyperthyroidism and ophthalmopathy. As reported in that work: Ophthalmopathy cases were set apart from stable hyperthyroidism by a 13 V-J model.

The sequenced sample was peripheral blood mononuclear cells (PBMCs), obtained at new diagnosis, from a patient treated with antithyroid drugs. This receptor was identified in a woman aged 35-60 years with Graves disease. The chain employs TRBV28 and TRBJ1-2; tentative D call: TRBD1 (5 bases). The CDR3 DNA is TGTGCCAGCAGTTTCGGGACGAATAACTATGGCTACACCTTC. It yields the protein CASSFGTNNYGYTF.